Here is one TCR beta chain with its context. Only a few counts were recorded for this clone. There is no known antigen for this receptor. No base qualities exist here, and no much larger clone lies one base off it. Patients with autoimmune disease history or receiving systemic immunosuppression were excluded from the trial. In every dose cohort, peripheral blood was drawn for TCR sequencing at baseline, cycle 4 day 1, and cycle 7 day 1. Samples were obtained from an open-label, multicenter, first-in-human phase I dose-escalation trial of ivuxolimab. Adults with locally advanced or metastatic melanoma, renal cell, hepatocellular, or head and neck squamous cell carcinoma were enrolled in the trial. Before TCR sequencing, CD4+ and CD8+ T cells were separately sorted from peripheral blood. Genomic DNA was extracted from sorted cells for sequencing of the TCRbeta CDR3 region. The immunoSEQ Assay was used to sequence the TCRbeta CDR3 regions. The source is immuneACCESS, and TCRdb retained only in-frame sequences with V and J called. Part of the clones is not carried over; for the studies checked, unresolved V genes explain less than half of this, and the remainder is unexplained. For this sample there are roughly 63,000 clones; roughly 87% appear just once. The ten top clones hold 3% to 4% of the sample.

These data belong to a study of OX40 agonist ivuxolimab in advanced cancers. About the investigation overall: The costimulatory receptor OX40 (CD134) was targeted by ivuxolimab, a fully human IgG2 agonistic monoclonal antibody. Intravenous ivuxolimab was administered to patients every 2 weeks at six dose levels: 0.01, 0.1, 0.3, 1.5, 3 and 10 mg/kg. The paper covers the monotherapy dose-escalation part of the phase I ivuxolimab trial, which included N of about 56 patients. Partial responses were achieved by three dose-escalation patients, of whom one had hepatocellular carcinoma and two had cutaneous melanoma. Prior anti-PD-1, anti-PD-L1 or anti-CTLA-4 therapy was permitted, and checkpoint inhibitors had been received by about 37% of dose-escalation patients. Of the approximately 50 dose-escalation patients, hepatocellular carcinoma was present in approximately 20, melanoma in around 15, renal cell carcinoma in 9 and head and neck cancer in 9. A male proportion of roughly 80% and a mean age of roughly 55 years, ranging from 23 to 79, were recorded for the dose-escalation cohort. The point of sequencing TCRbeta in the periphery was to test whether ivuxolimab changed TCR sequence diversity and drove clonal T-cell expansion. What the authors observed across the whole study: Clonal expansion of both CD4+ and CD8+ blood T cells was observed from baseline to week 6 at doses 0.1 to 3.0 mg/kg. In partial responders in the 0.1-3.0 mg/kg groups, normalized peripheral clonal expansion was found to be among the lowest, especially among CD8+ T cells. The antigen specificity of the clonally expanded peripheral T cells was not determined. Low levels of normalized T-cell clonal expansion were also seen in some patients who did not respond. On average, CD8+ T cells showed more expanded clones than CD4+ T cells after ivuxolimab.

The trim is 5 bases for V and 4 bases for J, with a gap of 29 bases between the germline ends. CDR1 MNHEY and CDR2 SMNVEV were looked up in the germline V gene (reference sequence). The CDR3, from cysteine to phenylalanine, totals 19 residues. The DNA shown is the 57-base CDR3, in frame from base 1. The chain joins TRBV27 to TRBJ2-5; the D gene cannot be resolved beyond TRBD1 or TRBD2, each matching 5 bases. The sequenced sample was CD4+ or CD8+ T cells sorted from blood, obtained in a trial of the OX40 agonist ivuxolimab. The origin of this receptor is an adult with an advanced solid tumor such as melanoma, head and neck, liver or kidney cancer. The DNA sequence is TGTGCCAGCAGTCCCTCGAGTCGAGGGGCTATCTCTCTACTAGAGACCCAGTACTTC. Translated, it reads CASSPSSRGAISLLETQYF.